This paragraph covers one T cell receptor beta chain sequence. Its target is not known. These data originate in a study of shared clonotypes between healthy human individuals. Study overall: Donors were two women and a few men aged 18 to 49.

General study results and limits: Naive subsets usually exceeded memory subsets in estimated richness.

The study ran the assay at deep level. Some clones are missing from TCRdb's copy, which holds only in-frame ones; the method was immunoSEQ multiplex PCR. Found here are millions of clones, about 95% of them singletons; the top ten hold more than 0.95%. CDR1 and CDR2 (germline): SGDLS, YYNGEE. CDR3 length: 16 amino acids. V gave up 2 bases and J gave up 4 bases, with 18 bases separating them. Terminally differentiated effector memory CD45RA+ cells were left out of the naive CD8 fraction, which was CD45RO-negative and positively selected for CCR7. Sequencing input: naive CD8+ T cells sorted from blood. The gene calls are TRBV9 and TRBJ1-2; D not resolved. This TCR was sampled from a man aged 18 to 30 in good health. The CDR3 region has the DNA TGTGCCAGCAGCGTGGGCGTTGGAGAAAGTTTCTATGGCTACACCTTC. It encodes CASSVGVGESFYGYTF.